This TCR beta chain was recovered during a study of spatial heterogeneity in lung cancer. Time point reported: sample taken at primary tumor resection. Unsorted tumor, nontumor lung tissue or cryopreserved PBMC supplied the whole RNA. Of note for this clonotype: The library was designed around alpha chains, so this beta chain is a stray read whose abundance carries little weight.

The CDR3 is 16 residues long. Germline assignment: CDR1 PRHDT and CDR2 FYEKMQ (reference sequence). The V gene lost 4 bases and the J gene lost 0 bases, with 13 bases spanning the gap. MiXCR, applied by TCRdb to the 5' RACE reads, yields one record per CDR3 protein. The sample shows more than 10,000 distinct CDR3 sequences, 5% to 5.5% of them seen only once. This sample comprised lung tumor tissue, obtained at surgery. The chain combines TRBV13 with TRBJ1-3; D is unresolved. This receptor was taken from a human donor with early-stage non-small cell lung cancer. CDR3 coding DNA: TGTGCCAGCAGCTACGGAAGACTGTCCTCTGGAAACACCATATATTTT. Its translation: CASSYGRLSSGNTIYF.